This T cell receptor beta chain was retrieved from a study of T-cell memory formation after mild COVID-19. The CDR3 consists of 16 residues. Looked up from germline, CDR1 is SEHNR and CDR2 is FQNEAQ (reference sequence). The junction had 8 bases not matched to a gene; V was cut back by 5 bases and J by 0 bases. This clonotype was counted a few times. TCRdb reprocessed the 5' RACE reads via MiXCR and lists one record per CDR3 protein. The sample holds around 300,000 distinct CDR3 sequences, roughly an eighth seen once. This sequence was found in a man between 18 and 29 years old who had mild COVID-19 (a few samples of this study predate the infection). Cell type and time point are not known. The sequencing input was PBMCs or a T cell subset sorted from them (not recorded which). The chain joins TRBV7-9 to TRBJ2-3, with 7 positions matching TRBD1. CDR3 protein: CASSTGTDLSTDTQYF. The CDR3 DNA sequence: TGTGCCAGCAGCACCGGGACAGATCTGAGCACAGATACGCAGTATTTT. Full variable domain (outside the CDR3, taken from reference TRBV7-9 and TRBJ2-3): DTGVSQNPRHKITKRGQNVTFRCDPISEHNRLYWYRQTLGQGPEFLTYFQNEAQLEKSRLLSDRFSAERPKGSFSTLEIQRTEQGDSAMYLCASSTGTDLSTDTQYFGPGTRLTVL.